The next 30 T cell receptor beta chains were all read from a single sample in a study of blood T cell repertoires in COVID-19. Method: immunoSEQ multiplex PCR; TCRdb's copy keeps in-frame clones and lacks some. The sample includes 150,000 to 200,000 clones, roughly 85% of them seen just once. Sample: peripheral blood. The receptors shown here come from a woman aged 70-85 years with acute or convalescent COVID-19.

The chain links TRBV2 to TRBJ1-6; D not resolved. The length of the CDR3 is 12 residues. Trimming took 3 bases from V and 7 from J, leaving 4 bases between them. Germline V gene lookup returns CDR1 SNHLY and CDR2 FYNNEI. The CDR3 region has the DNA TGTGCCAGCAGTGAGACAAATTCACCCCTCCACTTT. Translated: CASSETNSPLHF.

V and J are TRBV27 and TRBJ2-2, with a possible D match to TRBD1 (5 bases). V gave up 3 bases and J gave up 3 bases, with 11 bases separating them. Germline V gene sequence: CDR1 MNHEY, CDR2 SMNVEV (reference sequence). The CDR3 is made up of 15 amino acids. CDR3 residues: CASSFGRVDTGELFF. CDR3 nucleotide sequence: TGTGCCAGCAGTTTTGGCAGGGTCGACACCGGGGAGCTGTTTTTT.

The gene calls are TRBV7-2 and TRBJ2-1; weak D call: TRBD2 (6 bases). The CDR3 is made up of 13 amino acids. CDR1 and CDR2 (germline): SGHTA, FQGNSA. Trimming cost V 0 bases and J 15 bases, with 15 bases left between them. The CDR3 DNA follows: TGTGCCAGCAGCTTAGCGATAGGACTAAATCTGTTCTTC. Translated: CASSLAIGLNLFF. Combining the CDR3 with reference TRBV7-2 and TRBJ2-1 gives the whole variable domain GAGVSQSPSNKVTEKGKDVELRCDPISGHTALYWYRQSLGQGLEFLIYFQGNSAPDKSGLPSDRFSAERTGGSVSTLTIQRTQQEDSAVYLCASSLAIGLNLFFGPGTRLTVL.

Here the CDR3 DNA reads TGTGCCAGCAGGAGGACAGGGGCCCATCGAGATACGCAGTATTTT. It is translated as CASRRTGAHRDTQYF. The J gene is TRBJ2-3, the V gene TRBV6-5, with 9 bases identical to TRBD1. The germline V gene has CDR1 MNHEY and CDR2 SVGAGI. The V and J ends lost 6 bases and 5 bases, in that order; junction bases with no gene match: 9. The CDR3 contains 15 residues.

This rearrangement joins TRBV18 to TRBJ1-4, with unresolved D. The CDR3 is 11 amino acids. Germline assignment: CDR1 KGHSH and CDR2 LQKENI. V was clipped by 6 bases and J by 6 bases, with 5 bases between them. For the CDR3, the DNA is TGTGCCAGCTCGCGGGATGAAAAACTGTTTTTT. Residues: CASSRDEKLFF. Full variable domain (rest looked up from reference TRBV18 and TRBJ1-4): NAGVMQNPRHLVRRRGQEARLRCSPMKGHSHVYWYRQLPEEGLKFMVYLQKENIIDESGMPKERFSAEFPKEGPSILRIQQVVRGDSAAYFCASSRDEKLFFGSGTQLSVL.

This chain joins TRBV12-5 and TRBJ2-1; D not certain. From germline, CDR1 is LGHNT and CDR2 FRNRAP. The CDR3 loop spans 11 amino acids. The V end was cut by 6 bases, the J end by 4 bases, with 4 bases between. This CDR3 reads CASGVYNEQFF. In DNA, the CDR3 is TGTGCTAGTGGCGTGTACAATGAGCAGTTCTTC.

The J gene is TRBJ1-6, the V gene TRBV10-3, with D unresolved. V lost 0 bases, J lost 6 bases, and 15 bases lay in between. The CDR3 contains 17 residues. From germline, CDR1 is ENHRY and CDR2 SYGVKD. The CDR3 bases are TGTGCCATCAGTGAGTCGGCTGCGGGCAGTACTAATTCACCCCTCCACTTT. Translated, it gives CAISESAAGSTNSPLHF.

V and J are TRBV2 and TRBJ2-3, with 10 bases lining up with TRBD1. J lost 4 bases, V lost 4 bases, and 5 bases had no gene match. The CDR3 totals 15 residues. Per germline, CDR1 SNHLY and CDR2 FYNNEI. In DNA form, the CDR3 reads TGTGCCAGCAGTGCCAGGGACAGGGGATCAGATACGCAGTATTTT. Encoded protein: CASSARDRGSDTQYF.

This chain links TRBV30 with TRBJ1-3; D gene uncertain. The CDR3 consists of 14 residues. Germline-derived CDR1 and CDR2 are GTSNPN and SVGIG (reference sequence). Trimming left V 4 bases short and J 3 bases short, with 13 bases between. CDR3 bases: TGTGCCTGGACCCCTTCGGGGAATGGAAACACCATATATTTT. As protein: CAWTPSGNGNTIYF.

This chain links TRBV10-3 with TRBJ1-4; 7 nucleotides align to TRBD1. Unmatched junction bases numbered 19, after V lost 10 bases and J lost 8 bases. The CDR3 runs to 16 residues. The germline V gene encodes CDR1 ENHRY and CDR2 SYGVKD. The CDR3 protein is CASSQLPGQQLEKLFF. The DNA of the CDR3 is TGTGCCAGCTCGCAACTTCCGGGACAGCAATTAGAAAAACTGTTTTTT.

This chain connects TRBV29-1 to TRBJ1-5, with a possible D match to TRBD1 (5 bases). The CDR3 runs 12 residues. The V end lost 8 bases, the J end lost 5 bases, and 13 bases lay between the germline ends. Germline lookup yields CDR1 SQVTM and CDR2 ANQGSEA. CDR3 nucleotide sequence: TGCAGCACGGGGGGGGGAGATCAGCCCCAGCATTTT. This encodes CSTGGGDQPQHF.

The chain recombines TRBV5-4 with TRBJ1-1; the match to TRBD1 covers 8 bases. The CDR3 runs 12 residues. V trimming: 4 bases; J trimming: 10 bases; junction bases outside the gene matches: 6. Germline CDR1 reads SGHNT; CDR2 reads YYREEE (reference sequence). In DNA form, the CDR3 reads TGTGCCAGCAGCCGGACAGGGAGTGTAGCTTTCTTT. It codes for CASSRTGSVAFF. The whole variable domain, remainder taken from reference TRBV5-4 and TRBJ1-1, is ETGVTQSPTHLIKTRGQQVTLRCSSQSGHNTVSWYQQALGQGPQFIFQYYREEENGRGNFPPRFSGLQFPNYSSELNVNALELDDSALYLCASSRTGSVAFFGQGTRLTVV.

This clone was observed a few times. The chain has TRBV3-1 (or the pseudogene TRBV3-2) and TRBJ2-7; 10 nucleotides line up with TRBD2. With V trimmed by 0 bases and J by 6 bases, 5 bases remained unmatched. Germline CDR1 is LGHDT and CDR2 is YNNKEL (reference sequence). The CDR3 totals 15 residues. The CDR3 sequence is CASSQDLAGAREQYF. The DNA for the CDR3 is TGTGCCAGCAGCCAAGACCTAGCGGGAGCTCGCGAGCAGTACTTC.

This clone has a single count. The chain carries TRBV6-5 and TRBJ1-5, with D uncertain. Germline V CDR1 and CDR2: MNHEY, SVGAGI. V was cut by 6 bases and J by 1 base, with 13 bases left in between. The CDR3 covers 15 residues. This chain's CDR3 is CASRPRGLSNQPQHF. CDR3 nucleotide sequence: TGTGCCAGCAGACCCCGCGGCCTGAGCAATCAGCCCCAGCATTTT.

This clone was counted once. The J gene is TRBJ2-3, the V gene TRBV5-6; no reliable D call. Trimming removed 4 bases at V and 1 base at J, with 7 bases between. This CDR3 contains 13 residues. CDR1 and CDR2 (germline): SGHDT, YYEEEE. CDR3 sequence (DNA): TGTGCCAGCAGCCTCTTAGGCACAGATACGCAGTATTTT. This gives the protein CASSLLGTDTQYF.

This clone has a handful of counts. This chain links TRBV28 with TRBJ1-5, with a tentative D call TRBD1 (6 bases). CDR1 is MDHEN, CDR2 SYDVKM, per germline. CDR3 length: 14 residues. Between the trimmed V and J ends, which lost 2 bases and 6 bases, there was a span of 11 bases. Here the CDR3 DNA reads TGTGCCAGCAGTTTAGGGGGGGCGGGTCAGCCCCAGCATTTT. Its protein is CASSLGGAGQPQHF.

This clone was counted between two and nine times. CDR3 sequence (DNA): TGTGCCAGCAGCCAAGACTGGAGCACTGAAGCTTTCTTT. Its protein is CASSQDWSTEAFF. J is TRBJ1-1 and V is TRBV3-1 (or the pseudogene TRBV3-2), with no clear D. Germline V gene lookup returns CDR1 LGHDT and CDR2 YNNKEL (reference sequence). The V end was cut by 0 bases, the J end by 4 bases, with 6 bases between. The CDR3 consists of 13 residues.

V usage is TRBV2 and J usage is TRBJ1-5, with D possibly being TRBD1 (5 bases). Trimming shortened V by 1 base and J by 2 bases, and 9 bases separated the two germline ends. This CDR3 region has 15 residues. From germline, CDR1 is SNHLY and CDR2 FYNNEI. CDR3 amino acids: CASSEGGAGNQPQHF. The CDR3 bases are TGTGCCAGCAGTGAAGGCGGGGCTGGCAATCAGCCCCAGCATTTT.

The J gene is TRBJ2-1, the V gene TRBV5-1; 7 positions agree with TRBD2. The trim removed 1 base at V and 5 bases at J, leaving 3 bases unmatched. Germline CDR1 and CDR2: SGHRS and YFSETQ. CDR3 size: 14 residues. This CDR3 is CASSLWEGHNEQFF. The DNA of the CDR3 is TGCGCCAGCAGCTTGTGGGAGGGTCACAATGAGCAGTTCTTC.

The count of this clone is one. The chain couples TRBV4-2 to TRBJ1-4; D is perhaps TRBD1 (5 bases). The V gene lost 3 bases and the J gene lost 6 bases, with 11 bases spanning the gap. CDR1 LGHNA and CDR2 YNFKEQ come from the germline V gene. The CDR3 has 14 amino acids. CDR3: CASSQTARDEKLFF. The CDR3, as DNA: TGTGCCAGCAGCCAGACAGCGCGCGATGAAAAACTGTTTTTT.

V is TRBV3-1 (or the pseudogene TRBV3-2) and J is TRBJ2-7; TRBD2 is a possible D gene (5 bases). CDR1 is LGHDT, CDR2 YNNKEL, per germline (reference sequence). The ends were cut back, 4 bases at V and 2 bases at J, with 15 bases in the middle. The CDR3 is 15 residues long. Here the CDR3 DNA reads TGTGCCAGCAGCCGAGGTTCCGGGGAGCCCTACGAGCAGTACTTC. Its protein product is CASSRGSGEPYEQYF.

This chain links TRBV7-6 with TRBJ2-5; 9 nucleotides align to TRBD1. The V gene end was trimmed by 4 bases and the J gene end by 6 bases; junction bases not matched to a gene: 9. The CDR3 is made up of 15 amino acids. Germline values: CDR1 SGHVS, CDR2 FNYEAQ. The CDR3 loop is CASSYNPGQGQTQYF. The CDR3 DNA sequence: TGTGCCAGCAGCTACAACCCGGGACAGGGCCAGACCCAGTACTTC.

This clone has only one observation. This sequence joins TRBV24-1 and TRBJ1-1, with D unclear. The CDR3 is 13 residues long. The V end was cut by 5 bases, the J end by 5 bases, with 11 bases between. Germline V CDR1 and CDR2: KGHDR, SFDVKD. The CDR3 sequence: CATSATAGTEAFF. The CDR3 DNA sequence: TGTGCCACCAGTGCTACGGCGGGTACTGAAGCTTTCTTT.

V is TRBV5-1 and J is TRBJ1-3; D uncertain. CDR1 is SGHRS and CDR2 is YFSETQ in the germline V gene. The V end was cut by 0 bases, the J end by 2 bases, with 6 bases between. The CDR3 has 14 amino acids. The DNA of the CDR3 is TGCGCCAGCAGCTTGGTCGGGGCTGGAAACACCATATATTTT. It codes for CASSLVGAGNTIYF.

This chain connects TRBV24-1 to TRBJ1-5; a possible D gene is TRBD1 (6 bases). Looked up from germline, CDR1 is KGHDR and CDR2 is SFDVKD. Deletions cut 4 bases from V and 3 bases from J, with 9 bases between. This CDR3 is built from 14 residues. The CDR3 DNA sequence: TGTGCCACCAGTGACTGGACAGTCAATCAGCCCCAGCATTTT. Its protein is CATSDWTVNQPQHF.

The V call is TRBV11-3, the J call TRBJ2-1; a possible D gene is TRBD1 (6 bases). V dropped 6 bases and J dropped 5 bases, with 11 bases sitting between them. The CDR3 spans 13 residues. CDR1 is SGHNT and CDR2 is YENEEA in the germline V gene. The chain's CDR3 is CASSRRGHNEQFF. CDR3 coding DNA: TGTGCCAGCAGTCGCAGGGGCCACAATGAGCAGTTCTTC.

The gene calls are TRBV18 and TRBJ1-4, with D hard to call. The CDR3 length is 15 residues. Germline V lookup: CDR1 KGHSH, CDR2 LQKENI. V shed 0 bases and J shed 5 bases, with 10 bases lying between them. In nucleotides, the CDR3 is TGTGCCAGCTCACCACCTGGCAGGAACAATGAAAAACTGTTTTTT. It codes for CASSPPGRNNEKLFF.

To note about this clone: One junction end does not reproduce the germline sequence, and a read error may be involved. This chain uses TRBV5-8 with TRBJ2-3; 10 bases are a match to TRBD2. The CDR3 covers 15 residues. The germline V gene encodes CDR1 SGHTS and CDR2 YDEGEE. CDR3 in amino acids: CASRRTGTSVTHEDF. The CDR3 nucleotides read TGTGCCAGCAGACGAACCGGGACTAGCGTGACTCACGAGGATTTT. Full variable domain (rest looked up from reference TRBV5-8 and TRBJ2-3): EAGVTQSPTHLIKTRGQQATLRCSPISGHTSVYWYQQALGLGLQFLLWYDEGEERNRGNFPPRFSGRQFPNYSSELNVNALELEDSALYLCASRRTGTSVTHEDFGPGTRLTVL.

The V and J genes are TRBV19 and TRBJ2-1, with 8 bases fitting TRBD2. CDR3 size: 16 residues. V shed 1 base and J 2 bases; nucleotides not matched to a gene: 4. CDR1 is LNHDA and CDR2 is SQIVND in the germline V gene (reference sequence). The CDR3 loop reads CASSIATGLAYNEQFF. In DNA form, the CDR3 reads TGTGCCAGTAGTATAGCCACGGGACTAGCCTACAATGAGCAGTTCTTC.

The chain employs TRBV5-6 and TRBJ1-1; D is ambiguous. The ends were cut back, 10 bases at V and 1 base at J, with 11 bases in the middle. The CDR3 has 12 amino acids. Germline loops: CDR1 SGHDT, CDR2 YYEEEE. The CDR3 spells CALVAGNTEAFF. The CDR3 DNA follows: TGTGCCTTGGTGGCGGGGAACACTGAAGCTTTCTTT. Full variable domain (missing parts from reference TRBV5-6 and TRBJ1-1): DAGVTQSPTHLIKTRGQQVTLRCSPKSGHDTVSWYQQALGQGPQFIFQYYEEEERQRGNFPDRFSGHQFPNYSSELNVNALLLGDSALYLCALVAGNTEAFFGQGTRLTVV.